The clone carrying this T cell receptor beta chain was found a few times. Antigen specificity is unknown. CDR1 is MNHNY, CDR2 SVGAGI, per germline (reference sequence). Trimming stripped 10 bases from V and 4 bases from J, with 13 bases between. The CDR3 is made up of 13 amino acids. The data belong to a study of T-cell reconstitution after alpha-beta-depleted transplantation in children. The authors prepared the TCRbeta library with unique molecular identifiers. MiXCR, run by TCRdb on the PCR reads, gives a single entry per CDR3 protein. Counted here are just under 250,000 distinct CDR3 sequences, roughly 25% occurring once; the ten biggest clones make up roughly 2.6%. Study-level findings and limits: T cells produced anew were the main source of T-cell counts and diversity one year after transplant.

The sequences come from PBMCs, collected before TCRalphabeta/CD19-depleted stem cell transplant. This sequence was found in a girl aged 2-10 years with Fanconi anemia, due to receive a stem cell transplant. The gene calls are TRBV6-6 and TRBJ1-4, with a weak D call TRBD1 (5 bases). Here the CDR3 DNA reads TGTGCCACCAAGGGACGGATTAATGAAAAACTGTTTTTT. This gives the protein CATKGRINEKLFF.